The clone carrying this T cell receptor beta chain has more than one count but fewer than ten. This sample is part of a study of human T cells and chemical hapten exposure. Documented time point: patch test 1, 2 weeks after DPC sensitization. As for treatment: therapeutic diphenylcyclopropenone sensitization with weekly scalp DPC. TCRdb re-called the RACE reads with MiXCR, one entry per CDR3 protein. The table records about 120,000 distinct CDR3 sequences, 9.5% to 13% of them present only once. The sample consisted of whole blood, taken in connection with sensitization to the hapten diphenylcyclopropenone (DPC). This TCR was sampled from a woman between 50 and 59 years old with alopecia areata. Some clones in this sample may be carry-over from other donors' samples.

The CDR3 nucleotides read TGTGCCAGCAGCTTAGCGTCGGGTTTCCGGGGAGGCACAGATACGCAGTATTTT. It encodes CASSLASGFRGGTDTQYF. V gene TRBV7-8 combines with J gene TRBJ2-3; D is perhaps TRBD2 (5 bases). CDR3 size: 18 residues. Trimming pared 0 bases from V and 1 base from J, leaving 17 bases between. Looked up from germline, CDR1 is SGHVS and CDR2 is FQNEAQ.